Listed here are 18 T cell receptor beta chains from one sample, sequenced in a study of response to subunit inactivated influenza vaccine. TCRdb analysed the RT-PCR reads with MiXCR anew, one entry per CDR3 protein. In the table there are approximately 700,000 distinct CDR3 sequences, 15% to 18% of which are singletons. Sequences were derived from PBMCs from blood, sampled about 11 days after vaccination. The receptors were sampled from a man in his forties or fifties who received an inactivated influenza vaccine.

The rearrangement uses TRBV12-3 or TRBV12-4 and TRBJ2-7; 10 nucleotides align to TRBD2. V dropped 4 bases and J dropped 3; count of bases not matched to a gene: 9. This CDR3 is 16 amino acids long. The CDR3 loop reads CASSSTSGDFYYEQYF. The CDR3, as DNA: TGTGCCAGCAGTTCCACTAGCGGGGACTTTTACTACGAGCAGTACTTC.

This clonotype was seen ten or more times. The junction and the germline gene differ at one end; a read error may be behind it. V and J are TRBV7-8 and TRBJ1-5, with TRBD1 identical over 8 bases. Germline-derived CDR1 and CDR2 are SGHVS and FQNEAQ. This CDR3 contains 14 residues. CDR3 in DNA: TGCGCCAGCAGCTTGGGGGACAGGAATCAGCCCCAGCATTTT. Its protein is CASSLGDRNQPQHF.

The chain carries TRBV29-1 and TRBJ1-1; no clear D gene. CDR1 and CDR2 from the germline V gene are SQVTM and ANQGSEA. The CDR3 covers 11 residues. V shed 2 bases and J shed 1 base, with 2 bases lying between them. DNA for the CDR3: TGCAGCGTTGAACCGAACACTGAAGCTTTCTTT. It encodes CSVEPNTEAFF.

The DNA of the CDR3 is TGTGCCAGCAGCCAAGCTCGAAACGGCTATGGCTACACCTTC. This encodes CASSQARNGYGYTF. The rearrangement joins TRBV9 to TRBJ1-2, with unresolved D. V lost 4 bases to trimming and J lost 4 bases, with 14 bases between them. This CDR3 is built from 14 residues. Germline loops: CDR1 SGDLS, CDR2 YYNGEE.

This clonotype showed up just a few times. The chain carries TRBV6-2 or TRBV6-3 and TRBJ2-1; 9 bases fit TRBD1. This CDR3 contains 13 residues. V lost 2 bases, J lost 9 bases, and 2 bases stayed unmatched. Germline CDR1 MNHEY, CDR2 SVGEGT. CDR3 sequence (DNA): TGTGCCAGCAGTTACAACAGGGGGCCTGAGCAGTTCTTC. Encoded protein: CASSYNRGPEQFF.

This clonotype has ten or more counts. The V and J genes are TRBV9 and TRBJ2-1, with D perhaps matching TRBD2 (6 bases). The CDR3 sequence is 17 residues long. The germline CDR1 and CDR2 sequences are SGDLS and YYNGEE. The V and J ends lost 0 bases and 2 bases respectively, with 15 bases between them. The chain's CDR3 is CASSVGDSLLTYNEQFF. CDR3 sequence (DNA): TGTGCCAGCAGCGTAGGGGACTCTCTTTTAACCTACAATGAGCAGTTCTTC.

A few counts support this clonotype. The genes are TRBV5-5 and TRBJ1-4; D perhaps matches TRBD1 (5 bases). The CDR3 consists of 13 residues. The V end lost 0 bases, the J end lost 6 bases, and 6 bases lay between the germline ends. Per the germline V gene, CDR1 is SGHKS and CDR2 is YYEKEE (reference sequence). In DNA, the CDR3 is TGTGCCAGCAGCTTGGGGGGGTATGAAAAACTGTTTTTT. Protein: CASSLGGYEKLFF.

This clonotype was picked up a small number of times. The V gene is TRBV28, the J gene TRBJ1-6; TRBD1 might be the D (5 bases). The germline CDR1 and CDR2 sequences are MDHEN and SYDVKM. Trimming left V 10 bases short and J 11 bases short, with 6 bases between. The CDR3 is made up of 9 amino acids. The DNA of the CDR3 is TGTGCCACGGGGGCACCCCTCCACTTT. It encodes CATGAPLHF.

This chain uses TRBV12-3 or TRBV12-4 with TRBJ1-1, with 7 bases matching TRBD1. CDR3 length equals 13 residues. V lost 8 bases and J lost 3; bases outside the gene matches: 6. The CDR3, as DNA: TGTGCCAGCTCAACAGGGGTTTACACTGAAGCTTTCTTT. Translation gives CASSTGVYTEAFF.

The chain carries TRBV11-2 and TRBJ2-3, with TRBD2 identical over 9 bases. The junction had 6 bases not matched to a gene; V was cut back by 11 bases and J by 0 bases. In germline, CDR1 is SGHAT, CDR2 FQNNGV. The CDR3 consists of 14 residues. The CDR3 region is CAVKTSGSTDTQYF. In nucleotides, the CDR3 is TGTGCCGTAAAGACTAGCGGAAGCACAGATACGCAGTATTTT.

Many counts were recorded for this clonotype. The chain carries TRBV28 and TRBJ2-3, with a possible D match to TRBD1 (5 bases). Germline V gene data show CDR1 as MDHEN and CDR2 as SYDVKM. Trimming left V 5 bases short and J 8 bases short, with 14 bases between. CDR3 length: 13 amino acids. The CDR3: CASSPSGSGTQYF. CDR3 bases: TGTGCCAGCAGTCCTTCAGGGTCGGGTACGCAGTATTTT.

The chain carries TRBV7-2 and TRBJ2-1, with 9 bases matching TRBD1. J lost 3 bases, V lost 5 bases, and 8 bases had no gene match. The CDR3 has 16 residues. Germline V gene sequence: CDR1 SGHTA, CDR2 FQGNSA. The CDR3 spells CASSKTGTGFYNEQFF. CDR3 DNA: TGTGCCAGCAGCAAAACCGGGACAGGGTTCTACAATGAGCAGTTCTTC.

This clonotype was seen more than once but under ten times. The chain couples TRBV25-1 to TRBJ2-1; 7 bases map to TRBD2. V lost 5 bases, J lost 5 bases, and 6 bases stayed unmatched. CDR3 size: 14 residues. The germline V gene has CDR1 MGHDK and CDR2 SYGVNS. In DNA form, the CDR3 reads TGTGCCAGCAGTATTGGGACTACGAACAATGAGCAGTTCTTC. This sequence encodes CASSIGTTNNEQFF.

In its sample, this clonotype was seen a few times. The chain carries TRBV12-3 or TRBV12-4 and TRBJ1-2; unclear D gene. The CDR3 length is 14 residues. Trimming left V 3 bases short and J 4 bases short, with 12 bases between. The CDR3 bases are TGTGCCAGCAGTTTTAATCGGGGTGGCTATGGCTACACCTTC. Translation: CASSFNRGGYGYTF.

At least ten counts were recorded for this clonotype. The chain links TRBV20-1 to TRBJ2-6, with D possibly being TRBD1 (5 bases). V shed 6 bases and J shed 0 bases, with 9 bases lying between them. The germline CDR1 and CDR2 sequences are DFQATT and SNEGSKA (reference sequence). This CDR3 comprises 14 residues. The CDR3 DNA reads TGCAGTGCAAGTAGGGGCTCTGGGGCCAACGTCCTGACTTTC. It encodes CSASRGSGANVLTF.

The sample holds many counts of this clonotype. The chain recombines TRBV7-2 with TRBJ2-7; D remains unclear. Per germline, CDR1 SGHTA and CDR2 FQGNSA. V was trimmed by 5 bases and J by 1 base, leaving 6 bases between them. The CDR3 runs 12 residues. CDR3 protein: CASSITSYEQYF. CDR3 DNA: TGTGCCAGCAGCATCACATCCTACGAGCAGTACTTC.

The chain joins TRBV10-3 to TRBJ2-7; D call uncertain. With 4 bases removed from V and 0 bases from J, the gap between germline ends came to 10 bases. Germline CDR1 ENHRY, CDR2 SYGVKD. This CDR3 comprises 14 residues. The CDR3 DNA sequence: TGTGCCATCAGTGCGACGGAAAACTCCTACGAGCAGTACTTC. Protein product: CAISATENSYEQYF.

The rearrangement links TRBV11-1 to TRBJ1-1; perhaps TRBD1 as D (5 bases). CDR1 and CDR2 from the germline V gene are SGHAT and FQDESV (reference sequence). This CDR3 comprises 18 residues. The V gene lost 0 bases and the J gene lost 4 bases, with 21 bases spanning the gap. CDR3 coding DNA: TGTGCCAGCAGCTTAGCGATGGGGACGGTGGGATTGGGCACTGAAGCTTTCTTT. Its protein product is CASSLAMGTVGLGTEAFF.